A selection of T cell receptor beta chains follows, all from one sample in a study of blood T cell repertoires in COVID-19. Data came from immunoSEQ multiplex PCR; TCRdb stores just in-frame clones and leaves some out. The sample consists of approximately 290,000 clones, roughly 90% of them appearing once. Specimen: PBMCs or T cells enriched from blood (not recorded which). The receptor source for this set is a woman between 18 and 29 years old with acute COVID-19. Both conserved end residues are part of each CDR3. Each record gives: CDR3 DNA, CDR3 protein, clone size, D gene, V gene, J gene. D genes are given only for firm matches. Some rows have no size entry. The others give once, few or many, or a class for an expanded clone.

TGTGCCAGCAGCCCACGACAGGGGGATTGGACTGAAGCTTTCTTT,CASSPRQGDWTEAFF,-,TRBD1,TRBV5-8,TRBJ1-1
TGTGCCAGCAGCTTAGAGGTAGCGGGGGGCCCCTACAATGAGCAGTTCTTC,CASSLEVAGGPYNEQFF,-,TRBD2,TRBV11-2,TRBJ2-1
TGTGCCAGCAGTTTAAGGACTAGCGGGAATAGTGAGCAGTTCTTC,CASSLRTSGNSEQFF,once,TRBD2,TRBV28,TRBJ2-1
TGTGCCAGTAGTATAATAGGTAGCCCCGGGGAGCTGTTTTTT,CASSIIGSPGELFF,-,-,TRBV19,TRBJ2-2
TGTGCCTGGACACAGGTTAATTCACCCCTCCACTTT,CAWTQVNSPLHF,-,-,TRBV30,TRBJ1-6
TGTGCCAGCACCGACGGGACTAGCGGGACCTACGAGCAGTACTTC,CASTDGTSGTYEQYF,-,TRBD2,TRBV28,TRBJ2-7
TGTGCCAGTAGCAGTCCCCCAGGGGTGACCTACAATGAGCAGTTCTTC,CASSSPPGVTYNEQFF,once,-,TRBV19,TRBJ2-1
TGTGCCAGTAGTATATCACCTAGCGGGGGAGCCTACGAGCAGTACTTC,CASSISPSGGAYEQYF,-,TRBD2,TRBV19,TRBJ2-7
TGTGCCAGCAGCTTAGCGATGACCAGAGACTATGATGGCTACACCTTC,CASSLAMTRDYDGYTF,once,-,TRBV7-9,TRBJ1-2
TGTGCCAGCAGCCCGCCTGAGGCTGGAAACACCATATATTTT,CASSPPEAGNTIYF,-,-,TRBV9,TRBJ1-3
TGTGCCAGCAGAGATTCGGGAAGCGGGAGGGATACGCAGTATTTT,CASRDSGSGRDTQYF,once,TRBD2,TRBV28,TRBJ2-3
TGTGCCAGCAGCGCCCGGGACAGGGTAGGGTGGGGAACTAGCACAGATACGCAGTATTTT,CASSARDRVGWGTSTDTQYF,-,TRBD1,TRBV5-5,TRBJ2-3
TGTGCCAGTAGTATTCCCCTTTATAGCAATCAGCCCCAGCATTTT,CASSIPLYSNQPQHF,once,-,TRBV19,TRBJ1-5
TGTGCCAGCAGTGAGGGGGACATCACCGGGGAGCTGTTTTTT,CASSEGDITGELFF,-,-,TRBV6-4,TRBJ2-2
TGTGCCAGTACCCGTCCGGGGGGGACCCCCGGGGAGCTGTTTTTT,CASTRPGGTPGELFF,-,TRBD2,TRBV19,TRBJ2-2
TGTGCCAGCAGCGACCTCTCTTTGAGTCAGCCCCAGCATTTT,CASSDLSLSQPQHF,-,-,TRBV6-4,TRBJ1-5
TGCGCCAGCTCTGAGGTGGCTCTAGCGGGAGGCACAGATACGCAGTATTTT,CASSEVALAGGTDTQYF,-,TRBD2,TRBV10-1,TRBJ2-3
TGTGCCAGCAGCCGGTCGGGGGAGGTCTCCTACAATGAGCAGTTCTTC,CASSRSGEVSYNEQFF,-,-,TRBV3-1/TRBV3-2,TRBJ2-1
TGTGCCAGCAGCGATTCACAGGGGGCGAGCAATCAGCCCCAGCATTTT,CASSDSQGASNQPQHF,-,TRBD1,TRBV7-8,TRBJ1-5
TGTGCCAGCAGTTTAGGCAGGGCTTTTCAGCCCCAGCATTTT,CASSLGRAFQPQHF,-,-,TRBV28,TRBJ1-5
TGTGCCAGCAGCGGCCGGACAGGGGGCAACCAAGAGACCCAGTACTTC,CASSGRTGGNQETQYF,-,TRBD1,TRBV13,TRBJ2-5
TGTGCCAGTAGTATTGTCCGGGAAGAGACCCAGTACTTC,CASSIVREETQYF,once,-,TRBV19,TRBJ2-5
TGCGCCAGCTCCTGGGGCGTGTCCTACAATGAGCAGTTCTTC,CASSWGVSYNEQFF,-,-,TRBV5-1,TRBJ2-1
TGTGCCTGGGATCGTAAATCTATTAGGACAGGGCGGCTCGATCAGCCCCAGCATTTT,CAWDRKSIRTGRLDQPQHF,-,TRBD1,TRBV30,TRBJ1-5
TGTGCCAGCAGTGAAGGGCGTTTAAGGGAAAAACTGTTTTTT,CASSEGRLREKLFF,-,-,TRBV25-1,TRBJ1-4
TGTGCCAGCAGTTACTCGAAGGCACAGGGGGCTTATGGCTACACCTTC,CASSYSKAQGAYGYTF,-,TRBD1,TRBV6-5,TRBJ1-2
TGTGCCAGTAGCCCACAGGGACAGAAGGTCGGAGCTTTCTTT,CASSPQGQKVGAFF,-,TRBD1,TRBV19,TRBJ1-1
TGTGCCACCGCGGACGGCCCGGGGGACGAGCAGTACTTC,CATADGPGDEQYF,-,-,TRBV24-1,TRBJ2-7
TGCGCCAGCAGTGCACTGATGGGGGGCACCGGGGAGCTGTTTTTT,CASSALMGGTGELFF,-,-,TRBV10-1,TRBJ2-2
TGTGCCAGCAGTGACAGGGCGGCGTTACGCTACACCTTC,CASSDRAALRYTF,-,TRBD1,TRBV28,TRBJ1-2
TGTGCCAGCAGCCAAGGGGGCTCTGAAGCTTTCTTT,CASSQGGSEAFF,-,-,TRBV14,TRBJ1-1
TGTGCCAGCAGCCCTGGACTAGCGGGAGGGTTGGATGAGCAGTTCTTC,CASSPGLAGGLDEQFF,once,TRBD2,TRBV11-3,TRBJ2-1
TGTGCCAGCAGAGCCGGGACAGGCGAGGGCTACACCTTC,CASRAGTGEGYTF,-,TRBD1,TRBV7-4,TRBJ1-2
TGTGCCTGGAGTGTTGACATCCAAGAGACCCAGTACTTC,CAWSVDIQETQYF,-,-,TRBV30,TRBJ2-5
TGTGCCAGCAGCTACGGGCACGACAGGGGGCCCAACGTCCTGACTTTC,CASSYGHDRGPNVLTF,once,TRBD1,TRBV7-9,TRBJ2-6
TGTGCCAGCTCACCCCCGGGGGGAGCGGAGATCTCCTACAATGAGCAGTTCTTC,CASSPPGGAEISYNEQFF,-,TRBD2,TRBV18,TRBJ2-1
TGTGCCAGCAGCACAGGGGCTCTCGGGGAGACCCAGTACTTC,CASSTGALGETQYF,-,TRBD1,TRBV9,TRBJ2-5
TGTGCCTGGAGCCAAGAAAGGACTAGCGCGGGCGGGGAGCTGTTTTTT,CAWSQERTSAGGELFF,-,TRBD2,TRBV30,TRBJ2-2
TGCGCCAGCAGCCAGGAATCCGACAGGACTAACTATGGCTACACCTTC,CASSQESDRTNYGYTF,-,-,TRBV4-1,TRBJ1-2
TGTGCCAGCAGTCTAACCGGGACAGCGTACCAGCCCCAGCATTTT,CASSLTGTAYQPQHF,-,TRBD1,TRBV27,TRBJ1-5
TGTGCCAGCAGTCAGACAGGGAAGGGTTCACCCCTCCACTTT,CASSQTGKGSPLHF,-,TRBD1,TRBV28,TRBJ1-6
TGCAGCGTTAGAAGTCCGGTGAACACTGAAGCTTTCTTT,CSVRSPVNTEAFF,-,-,TRBV29-1,TRBJ1-1
TGTGCCAGCAGTGCCGTACACAATCAGCCCCAGCATTTT,CASSAVHNQPQHF,-,-,TRBV6-4,TRBJ1-5
TGTGCCACCGAACAGACAACTAATGAAAAACTGTTTTTT,CATEQTTNEKLFF,-,-,TRBV24-1,TRBJ1-4
TGTGCCAGCAGCGTAGCTGGGGGCCGGACCCAGGGAGAGCAGTACTTC,CASSVAGGRTQGEQYF,-,-,TRBV9,TRBJ2-7
TGTGCCAGCAGCCAAGCCGCCGGTCAGCCCCAGCATTTT,CASSQAAGQPQHF,-,-,TRBV3-1/TRBV3-2,TRBJ1-5
TGTGCCAGCAGCTTCAGCTACGGGAGCTACGAGCAGTACTTC,CASSFSYGSYEQYF,-,-,TRBV7-9,TRBJ2-7
TGTGCCAGCAGTGAAGAAACAGGGGTTCAGCCCCAGCATTTT,CASSEETGVQPQHF,-,TRBD1,TRBV6-1,TRBJ1-5
TGTGCCAGCAGCAAAACCGGACAGGGGAGTGGAAACACCATATATTTT,CASSKTGQGSGNTIYF,-,TRBD1,TRBV11-3,TRBJ1-3
TGCAGCGTTGATGGGGGGGAGACCCAGTACTTC,CSVDGGETQYF,-,-,TRBV29-1,TRBJ2-5
TGTGCCAGCAGTTCCCGAGTTAGCGCGCCTCTCTACGAGCAGTACTTC,CASSSRVSAPLYEQYF,-,-,TRBV28,TRBJ2-7
TGTGCCAGCAGTGAGTTTGAGACAGGGGGTTCCTACGAGCAGTACTTC,CASSEFETGGSYEQYF,-,TRBD1,TRBV6-1,TRBJ2-7
TGTGCCACCAGTGCTCCGGACAGGGGGGCCGAGCAGTACTTC,CATSAPDRGAEQYF,-,TRBD1,TRBV24-1,TRBJ2-7